These 12 T cell receptor beta chains were all obtained from the same sample, sequenced in a study of T-cell reconstitution after alpha-beta-depleted transplantation in children. Preparation of the TCRbeta library involved a method that used unique molecular identifiers. MiXCR, applied by TCRdb to the PCR reads, yields one record per CDR3 protein. The sample contains some 530,000 distinct CDR3 sequences, approximately 12% of which appear only once. Sequencing used PBMCs from the stem cell graft donor, obtained from the stem cell graft. These receptors were obtained from a human donor who donated a stem cell graft to a child with combined immunodeficiency.

V and J are TRBV24-1 and TRBJ2-3, with TRBD2 matching over 11 bases. With V trimmed by 3 bases and J by 2 bases, 6 bases remained unmatched. The CDR3 totals 17 residues. Per germline, CDR1 KGHDR and CDR2 SFDVKD. CDR3 DNA: TGTGCCACCAGTGATAGCGCTAGCGGGGGGTCCACAGATACGCAGTATTTT. It encodes CATSDSASGGSTDTQYF.

In this sample, this clonotype turned up many times. This chain links TRBV27 with TRBJ1-1; D remains unclear. The CDR3 covers 12 residues. Germline V CDR1 and CDR2: MNHEY, SMNVEV (reference sequence). The V end lost 5 bases, the J end lost 6 bases, and 10 bases lay between the germline ends. CDR3 loop: CASSTDRSEAFF. The CDR3 coding sequence is TGTGCCAGCAGTACGGACCGGTCTGAAGCTTTCTTT.

V and J are TRBV30 and TRBJ2-7; the D gene is possibly TRBD2 (5 bases). The CDR3 contains 13 residues. Germline CDR1 reads GTSNPN; CDR2 reads SVGIG (reference sequence). Trimming stripped 2 bases from V and 0 bases from J, with 8 bases between. DNA for the CDR3: TGTGCCTGGAGTTGGGGAGACTCCTACGAGCAGTACTTC. This translates into CAWSWGDSYEQYF.

V is TRBV2 and J is TRBJ2-7, with D possibly being TRBD1 or TRBD2 (5 bases each). Germline values: CDR1 SNHLY, CDR2 FYNNEI. V lost 6 bases and J lost 2, with 11 bases in between. The CDR3 has 13 residues. The DNA of the CDR3 is TGTGCCAGCAGACCTGGGGGACCCTACGAGCAGTACTTC. It translates to CASRPGGPYEQYF.

In this sample, this clonotype turned up a few times. The chain employs TRBV6-5 and TRBJ1-2, with D possibly matching TRBD1 (5 bases). Per the germline V gene, CDR1 is MNHEY and CDR2 is SVGAGI. The germline V and J ends were trimmed by 0 bases and 8 bases, with 13 bases remaining between them. The CDR3 has 14 residues. CDR3: CASSYSRGMGGYTF. The CDR3 region has the DNA TGTGCCAGCAGTTACTCGAGGGGTATGGGCGGCTACACCTTC.

V and J are TRBV2 and TRBJ2-7, with 9 nucleotides matching TRBD1. CDR1 and CDR2 from the germline V gene are SNHLY and FYNNEI. V was pared by 3 bases and J by 7 bases, with 16 bases of the junction left unmatched. The CDR3 sequence is 17 residues long. CDR3 sequence reads: CASSDFRSQQGAGEQYF. The DNA of the CDR3 is TGTGCCAGCAGTGATTTTCGGTCGCAACAGGGGGCGGGAGAGCAGTACTTC.

This clonotype has at least ten counts. At one of its ends the junction is not consistent with the germline gene, which may arise from a read error. The rearrangement joins TRBV28 to TRBJ1-5, with D possibly matching TRBD1 (5 bases). Per the germline V gene, CDR1 is MDHEN and CDR2 is SYDVKM. The CDR3 covers 15 residues. CDR3 DNA sequence: TGTTCCAGCAGTCCCCAGCAGGGAACCAATCAGCCCCAGCATTTT. Translating gives CSSSPQQGTNQPQHF.

This clonotype appeared a few times. The CDR3 loop is CASSLRGRSNQPQHF. CDR3 DNA sequence: TGTGCCAGCAGCTTGAGGGGCCGGAGCAATCAGCCCCAGCATTTT. The V gene is TRBV5-6, the J gene TRBJ1-5; weak D call: TRBD1 (5 bases). From germline, CDR1 is SGHDT and CDR2 YYEEEE. V dropped 1 base and J dropped 1 base, with 9 bases sitting between them. This CDR3 is 15 amino acids long.

J is TRBJ1-3 and V is TRBV18, with D unresolved. CDR3 length: 15 residues. Germline CDR1 and CDR2: KGHSH and LQKENI. Between the trimmed V and J ends, which lost 0 bases and 0 bases, there was a span of 6 bases. For the CDR3, the DNA is TGTGCCAGCTCACCACCGACAAACTCTGGAAACACCATATATTTT. Translating gives CASSPPTNSGNTIYF.

In its sample, this clonotype was seen many times. The chain has TRBV6-1 and TRBJ1-4, with TRBD1 as a possible D gene (6 bases). CDR3 length equals 16 residues. CDR1 is MNHNS, CDR2 SASEGT, per germline. Trimming removed 8 bases at V and 2 bases at J, with 18 bases between. CDR3 DNA sequence: TGTGCCAGCCAGCGACAGGCCGGATTTACTAATGAAAAACTGTTTTTT. This gives the protein CASQRQAGFTNEKLFF.

This chain's CDR3 is CATRDGTGEQYF. The DNA for the CDR3 is TGTGCCACCCGGGACGGAACTGGAGAGCAGTACTTC. This sequence joins TRBV28 and TRBJ2-7; D tentatively reads TRBD1 or TRBD2 (5 bases each). Trimming took 10 bases from V and 7 from J, leaving 17 bases between them. The CDR3 has 12 residues. Germline assignment: CDR1 MDHEN and CDR2 SYDVKM.

The table lists this clonotype with a few counts. This chain connects TRBV7-9 to TRBJ2-7; the D gene is possibly TRBD1 (6 bases). The V gene's germline CDR1 is SEHNR and CDR2 FQNEAQ (reference sequence). With 5 bases removed from V and 10 bases from J, the gap between germline ends came to 15 bases. There are 12 residues in the CDR3. CDR3: CASSKGQPFQYF. The CDR3 DNA is TGTGCCAGCAGCAAAGGACAGCCCTTCCAGTACTTC.